This T cell receptor beta chain appears in the sequencing data of a study of blood T cell repertoires in COVID-19. Study overall: PBMCs, B-cell-depleted T cells, or T cells were the source of the cDNA or gDNA that made up the material.

V was cut by 5 bases and J by 6 bases, with 16 bases left in between. Looked up from germline, CDR1 is KGHSH and CDR2 is LQKENI. CDR3 length equals 14 residues. Followed over time, Seattle patients had been enrolled while infection was active. Authors' analysis steps: Reference gene primer amplification in the assay estimated nucleated cell counts. Using immunoSEQ multiplex PCR, the repertoire was profiled, and TCRdb retains in-frame clones only, with some absent. V, J and clone size were drawn from that table, and D and trimming were deduced from the DNA. The sample holds more than 350,000 clones, roughly nine tenths seen once.

This TCR was sampled from a woman younger than 45 with COVID-19, enrolled during active disease. The chain joins TRBV18 to TRBJ1-1; D possibly corresponds to TRBD1 (6 bases). The sample consisted of peripheral blood. The CDR3 nucleotides are TGTGCCAGCTCAAAGCTACAGGGCCCCGCTGAAGCTTTCTTT. It is translated as CASSKLQGPAEAFF.